This T cell receptor (beta chain) was recorded in a study of T cell responses to AZD1222 COVID-19 vaccine. Generated by immunoSEQ multiplex PCR, the TCRdb table keeps only in-frame clones and is missing some. The sample lists 40,000 to 60,000 clones; about 90% were seen once. V shed 7 bases, J shed 2 bases, and the junction held 4 bases outside the gene matches. Germline V CDR1 and CDR2: LNHDA, SQIVND (reference sequence). CDR3 length: 16 residues. Concerning this clone: Antigen unknown.

Findings and caveats of the study: AZD1222 recipients seropositive at baseline numbered only five to seven. Donors were chiefly white British, with a greater number of females, and clonal diversity was perhaps underestimated. Samples come after the peak T cell response, not at day 14.

The rearrangement uses TRBV19 and TRBJ2-2, with TRBD2 identical over 13 bases. This TCR derives from an adult who received the AZD1222 COVID-19 vaccine. This specimen was peripheral blood, taken 28 days after the second AZD1222 dose. The CDR3: CASKKGLAGNTGELFF. The CDR3 DNA is TGTGCCAGTAAAAAGGGACTAGCGGGAAACACCGGGGAGCTGTTTTTT.